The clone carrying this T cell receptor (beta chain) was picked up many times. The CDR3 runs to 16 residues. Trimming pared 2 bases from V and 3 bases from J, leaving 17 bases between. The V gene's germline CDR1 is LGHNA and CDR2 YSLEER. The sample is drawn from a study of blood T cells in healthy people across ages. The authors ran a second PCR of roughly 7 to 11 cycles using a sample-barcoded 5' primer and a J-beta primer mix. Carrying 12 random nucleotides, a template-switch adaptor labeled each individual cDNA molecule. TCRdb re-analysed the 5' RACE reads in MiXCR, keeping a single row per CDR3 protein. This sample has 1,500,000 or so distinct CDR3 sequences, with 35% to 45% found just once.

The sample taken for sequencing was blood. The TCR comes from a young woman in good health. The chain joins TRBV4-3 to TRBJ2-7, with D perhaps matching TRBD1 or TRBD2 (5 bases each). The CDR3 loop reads CASSQPLRDEYYEQYF. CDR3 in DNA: TGCGCCAGCAGCCAACCCCTCCGGGACGAGTACTACGAGCAGTACTTC.